The subject of this entry is one TCR beta chain. The antigen it recognizes is unknown. No much larger clone exists at a distance of one base, and base qualities are not known. The record originates from a study (dated by TCRdb to the mid-2010s). Study-level background: The study examined whether tumor-infiltrating Tregs in breast cancer are drawn from blood Tregs or arise in situ by conversion from other CD4+ T cell subsets. Beyond this particular receptor, the publication reports: In terms of TCR gene usage, tumor memory CD4+ T cells clustered together with blood and lymph node memory CD4+ cells, as well as with lymph node naive CD4+ cells. The larger-cohort validation was restricted to a single TCR beta V-J rearrangement rather than whole repertoires. The greatest overlap of tumor-infiltrating Treg TCR alpha and beta sequences was observed with tumor naive CD4+ T cells, followed by blood naive CD4+ T cells.

CDR1 and CDR2 are drawn from the germline V gene (reference sequence): DFQATT, SNEGSKA. V loses 1 base, J loses 2 bases, and the germline ends lie 24 bases apart. Inclusive of the bounding cysteine and phenylalanine, the CDR3 is 19 residues long. Left in the record is the CDR3 DNA by itself, 57 bases read in frame from the first base. Amplification of full-length TCR variable regions was done by 5' RACE PCR using constant-region reverse primers, and this step was followed by semi-nested PCR with Nested Universal Primer A. Using the ReliaPrep RNA Cell Miniprep System, total RNA was extracted, and the SMARTer RACE 5'/3' Kit was then used to reverse transcribe the RNA into 5'RACE-ready cDNA. Multiplex adaptors were used to barcode full-length TCR alpha and beta libraries, and the barcoded libraries were sequenced on an Illumina MiSeq. For the original study's pipeline: Sequencing data were pooled across the five patients for each of nine subset-tissue groups and compared by unsupervised clustering of TCR gene usage. The Morisita-Horn index was used to calculate repertoire similarity, with shared sequences weighted by how much each contributed to each repertoire. Through fastp at Q25 and MiXCR, TCRdb rebuilt clones from the public reads, retaining in-frame beta chains. One record per CDR3 amino acid sequence lists the most common genes and DNA. The V and J calls were not made by the authors but by TCRdb's processing. Recorded for this sample are approximately 47,000 distinct CDR3 sequences; about 28% of them occurred a single time. 2.1% of the sample rests with the top ten.

Naive CD4+ T cells were purified with the Miltenyi Naive CD4+ T Cell Isolation kit, with Tregs depleted using CD25 microbeads. Tregs, naive and memory CD4+ T cells from tumor, blood and ipsilateral draining lymph nodes of a few breast cancer patients underwent full-length TCR alpha and beta sequencing. Ficoll density gradient centrifugation was used to isolate mononuclear cells from either lymph nodes or about 49 ml of peripheral blood. FACS confirmed that the sorted cell populations were more than 90% pure. Sequencing used naive CD4+ T cells sorted from blood. The cell subset or site label here, explained by the study, means: naive CD4+ T cells, CD4+CD45RA+CD25-. The chain is made from TRBV20-1 and TRBJ1-5; the D gene is possibly TRBD1, with 5 bases matching. The TCR comes from a female donor with breast cancer. This receptor has the CDR3 CSARVPGQALLHGNQPQHF. The sequenced DNA: TGCAGTGCTAGAGTACCGGGGCAGGCGCTTCTACATGGCAATCAGCCCCAGCATTTT.